A selection of T cell receptor beta chains follows, all from one sample in a study of cytomegalovirus exposure and HLA in healthy donors. The data were produced by immunoSEQ multiplex PCR, yet TCRdb's version contains in-frame clones alone and is incomplete. The sample shows under 200,000 clones, more than 75% of them seen only once. The sequencing sample was made of PBMCs. These receptors all come from a woman between 50 and 59 years old in good health and CMV-seropositive. CDR3s include the opening cysteine and the closing phenylalanine or tryptophan. Each record gives: V gene, clone size, D gene, J gene, CDR3 length, CDR3 DNA, CDR3 protein. D genes are given only for firm matches. Clone size is given for some rows only: seen once, a few or many times, or a class if the clone is expanded.

TRBV18	NA	TRBD2	TRBJ2-2	19	TGTGCCAGCTCACCACCGCTGAGCGGGGGGCCTACGAACACCGGGGAGCTGTTTTTT	CASSPPLSGGPTNTGELFF
TRBV7-9	NA	NA	TRBJ2-7	13	TGTGCCAGCAGCTTAGCGAACGAGTACGAGCAGTACTTC	CASSLANEYEQYF
TRBV9	NA	TRBD2	TRBJ2-3	17	TGTGCCAGCAGCGTAGTGGCGAGCGGGGGGTTCACAGATACGCAGTATTTT	CASSVVASGGFTDTQYF
TRBV30	NA	TRBD1	TRBJ1-6	20	TGTGCCTGGAGTGGGGGACAGGACTCCTATAATTCACCCCTCGGATCACCCCTCCACTTT	CAWSGGQDSYNSPLGSPLHF
TRBV6-1	few	NA	TRBJ1-1	13	TGTGCCAGCCGTGTAAGTTTGCGGACTGAAGCTTTCTTT	CASRVSLRTEAFF
TRBV6-5	few	NA	TRBJ1-2	15	TGTGCCAGCAGTTACTCGGCGACGGAGATCTATGGCTACACCTTC	CASSYSATEIYGYTF
TRBV2	NA	TRBD2	TRBJ2-2	15	TGTGCCAGCAGTGCTAGCGGGGGGACTACCGGGGAGCTGTTTTTT	CASSASGGTTGELFF
TRBV2	NA	TRBD1	TRBJ1-5	15	TGTGCCAGCAGCTCTGACAGGGCGAGCAATCAGCCCCAGCATTTT	CASSSDRASNQPQHF
TRBV2	NA	NA	TRBJ2-3	12	TGTGCCAGCACCCGAGGGACAGATACGCAGTATTTT	CASTRGTDTQYF
TRBV9	NA	NA	TRBJ2-7	10	TGTGCCAGCCCCTTCTACGAGCAGTACTTC	CASPFYEQYF
TRBV6-6	NA	NA	TRBJ1-6	15	TGTGCCAGCAGTTCCTCAGGGGCTAATAATTCACCCCTCCACTTT	CASSSSGANNSPLHF
TRBV29-1	NA	TRBD1	TRBJ2-7	15	TGCAGCGTTCAAGGGGGACAGGGGGCAAACCCAGAGCAGTACTTC	CSVQGGQGANPEQYF
TRBV7-6	NA	NA	TRBJ2-3	14	TGTGCCAGCAGCTTAGATCCTAGTTTTGATACGCAGTATTTT	CASSLDPSFDTQYF
TRBV14	NA	NA	TRBJ2-6	16	TGTGCCAGCAGCCACGTACCAGGGGCTGGGGCCAACGTCCTGACTTTC	CASSHVPGAGANVLTF
TRBV19	NA	NA	TRBJ2-7	15	TGTGCCACCAACCATCCAGGGGTGGGTCACTACGAGCAGTACTTC	CATNHPGVGHYEQYF
TRBV10-3	NA	NA	TRBJ2-3	15	TGTGCCATCAGTCCCCGACAAACCGGTGCAGATACGCAGTATTTT	CAISPRQTGADTQYF
TRBV19	NA	TRBD2	TRBJ2-5	15	TGTGCCAGTAGCGCTAGCGGGGGGGCCGGAGAGACCCAGTACTTC	CASSASGGAGETQYF
TRBV19	NA	NA	TRBJ1-2	12	TGTGCCAGTATGGAGGGGAACTATGGCTACACCTTC	CASMEGNYGYTF
TRBV28	NA	NA	TRBJ2-6	15	TGTGCCAGCAGTGAACAGAGCTCTGGGGCCAACGTCCTGACTTTC	CASSEQSSGANVLTF
TRBV7-9	few	NA	TRBJ1-1	17	TGTGCCAGCAGCTGGGCGACAGGAACGGGCCTGAACACTGAAGCTTTCTTT	CASSWATGTGLNTEAFF
TRBV4-1	NA	NA	TRBJ1-5	14	TGCGCCAGCAGCCGCCTGGTTATCAGTCAGCCCCAGCATTTT	CASSRLVISQPQHF
TRBV19	NA	NA	TRBJ1-5	14	TGTGCCAGTAGGGACGGGGGTCTCGGGCAGCCCCAGCATTTT	CASRDGGLGQPQHF
TRBV19	NA	TRBD2	TRBJ2-1	18	TGTGCCAGTAGTATAGGACTAGCGGGGGTTATCTCCTACAATGAGCAGTTCTTC	CASSIGLAGVISYNEQFF
TRBV6-5	once	NA	TRBJ2-7	13	TGTGCCATCAAAACGGACATATCCGACGAGCAGTACTTC	CAIKTDISDEQYF
TRBV15	few	NA	TRBJ1-5	15	TGTGCCACCAGCAGAGATAAAGGAGGGAGGCAGCCCCAGCATTTT	CATSRDKGGRQPQHF
TRBV2	NA	TRBD1	TRBJ2-7	16	TGTGCCAGCAGTGGACCGTCCGGGACAGCCTCCTACGAGCAGTACTTC	CASSGPSGTASYEQYF
TRBV20-1	NA	NA	TRBJ2-1	11	TGCAGTGCTAGGAGGAAGGAGGAGCAGTTCTTC	CSARRKEEQFF
TRBV7-3	NA	TRBD2	TRBJ2-7	15	TGTGCCAGCAGCTTAGGGGTAGCGGGGGGGCGTGAGCAGTACTTC	CASSLGVAGGREQYF
TRBV7-3	NA	TRBD1	TRBJ2-7	18	TGTGCCAGCAGCTTAACGGGGCAGGGGACAGGGTTTTTTTACGAGCAGTACTTC	CASSLTGQGTGFFYEQYF
TRBV28	NA	TRBD1	TRBJ2-1	16	TGTGCCAGCAGTTTGCTACAGGGGGCGGTCTACAATGAGCAGTTCTTC	CASSLLQGAVYNEQFF
TRBV7-6	NA	TRBD2	TRBJ2-7	18	TGTGCCAGCAGCTTAAGGCCCGGGACTAGCGGATTCGGGAGGGAGCAGTACTTC	CASSLRPGTSGFGREQYF
TRBV29-1	NA	TRBD2	TRBJ2-5	12	TGCAGCGTCTTTAGCGGGGGGGAGACCCAGTACTTC	CSVFSGGETQYF
TRBV7-6	NA	TRBD2	TRBJ2-7	16	TGTGCCAGCAGCCCGGGACCTAGCGGGGCCCGGCGCGAGCAGTACTTC	CASSPGPSGARREQYF
TRBV20-1	NA	NA	TRBJ2-1	11	TGCAGTGCTGGGCCCAACAATGAGCAGTTCTTC	CSAGPNNEQFF
TRBV30	NA	NA	TRBJ2-1	13	TGTGCCTGCCCCGGGGTCAGAGTGGGTGAGCAGTTCTTC	CACPGVRVGEQFF
TRBV2	NA	NA	TRBJ1-2	14	TGTGCCAGCAGTGAGGTGGTACAGGGTAATGGCTACACCTTC	CASSEVVQGNGYTF
TRBV7-9	NA	NA	TRBJ2-1	16	TGTGCCAGCAGCTTTTTCGCAGGGAAGAAAAGGAATGAGCAGTTCTTC	CASSFFAGKKRNEQFF
TRBV6-6	NA	TRBD1	TRBJ2-7	16	TGTGCCAGCAGTTACTCGAGTGGGACAGGGGGTTACGAGCAGTACTTC	CASSYSSGTGGYEQYF
TRBV9	NA	TRBD2	TRBJ2-5	15	TGTGCCAGCAGCGTAGGGGGCGGCGGGGGGGAGACCCAGTACTTC	CASSVGGGGGETQYF
TRBV18	NA	TRBD1	TRBJ2-2	14	TGTGCCAGCTCACCCACCAGGGGGACCGGGGAGCTGTTTTTT	CASSPTRGTGELFF
TRBV5-1	NA	NA	TRBJ1-2	15	TGCGCCAGCAGCTTGACAGGGACGTGGAACTATGGCTACACCTTC	CASSLTGTWNYGYTF
TRBV6-5	NA	NA	TRBJ1-2	15	TGTGCCAGCGACCAGCAAGGGGGACGGGGATCCGGCTACACCTTC	CASDQQGGRGSGYTF
TRBV5-1	NA	NA	TRBJ1-3	16	TGCGCCAGCAGCTTGGCGCGGGTAGGCTCTGGAAACACCATATATTTT	CASSLARVGSGNTIYF
TRBV6-6	NA	TRBD1	TRBJ1-1	15	TGTGCCAGCACCCCTGAAGGGGGCGGGGACACTGAAGCTTTCTTT	CASTPEGGGDTEAFF
TRBV5-5	NA	NA	TRBJ2-7	12	TGTGCCAGCAGCCCGACATGGGACGAGCAGTACTTC	CASSPTWDEQYF
TRBV30	NA	NA	TRBJ1-4	14	TGTGCCTGGAGTGTATCATCAACTAATGAAAAACTGTTTTTT	CAWSVSSTNEKLFF